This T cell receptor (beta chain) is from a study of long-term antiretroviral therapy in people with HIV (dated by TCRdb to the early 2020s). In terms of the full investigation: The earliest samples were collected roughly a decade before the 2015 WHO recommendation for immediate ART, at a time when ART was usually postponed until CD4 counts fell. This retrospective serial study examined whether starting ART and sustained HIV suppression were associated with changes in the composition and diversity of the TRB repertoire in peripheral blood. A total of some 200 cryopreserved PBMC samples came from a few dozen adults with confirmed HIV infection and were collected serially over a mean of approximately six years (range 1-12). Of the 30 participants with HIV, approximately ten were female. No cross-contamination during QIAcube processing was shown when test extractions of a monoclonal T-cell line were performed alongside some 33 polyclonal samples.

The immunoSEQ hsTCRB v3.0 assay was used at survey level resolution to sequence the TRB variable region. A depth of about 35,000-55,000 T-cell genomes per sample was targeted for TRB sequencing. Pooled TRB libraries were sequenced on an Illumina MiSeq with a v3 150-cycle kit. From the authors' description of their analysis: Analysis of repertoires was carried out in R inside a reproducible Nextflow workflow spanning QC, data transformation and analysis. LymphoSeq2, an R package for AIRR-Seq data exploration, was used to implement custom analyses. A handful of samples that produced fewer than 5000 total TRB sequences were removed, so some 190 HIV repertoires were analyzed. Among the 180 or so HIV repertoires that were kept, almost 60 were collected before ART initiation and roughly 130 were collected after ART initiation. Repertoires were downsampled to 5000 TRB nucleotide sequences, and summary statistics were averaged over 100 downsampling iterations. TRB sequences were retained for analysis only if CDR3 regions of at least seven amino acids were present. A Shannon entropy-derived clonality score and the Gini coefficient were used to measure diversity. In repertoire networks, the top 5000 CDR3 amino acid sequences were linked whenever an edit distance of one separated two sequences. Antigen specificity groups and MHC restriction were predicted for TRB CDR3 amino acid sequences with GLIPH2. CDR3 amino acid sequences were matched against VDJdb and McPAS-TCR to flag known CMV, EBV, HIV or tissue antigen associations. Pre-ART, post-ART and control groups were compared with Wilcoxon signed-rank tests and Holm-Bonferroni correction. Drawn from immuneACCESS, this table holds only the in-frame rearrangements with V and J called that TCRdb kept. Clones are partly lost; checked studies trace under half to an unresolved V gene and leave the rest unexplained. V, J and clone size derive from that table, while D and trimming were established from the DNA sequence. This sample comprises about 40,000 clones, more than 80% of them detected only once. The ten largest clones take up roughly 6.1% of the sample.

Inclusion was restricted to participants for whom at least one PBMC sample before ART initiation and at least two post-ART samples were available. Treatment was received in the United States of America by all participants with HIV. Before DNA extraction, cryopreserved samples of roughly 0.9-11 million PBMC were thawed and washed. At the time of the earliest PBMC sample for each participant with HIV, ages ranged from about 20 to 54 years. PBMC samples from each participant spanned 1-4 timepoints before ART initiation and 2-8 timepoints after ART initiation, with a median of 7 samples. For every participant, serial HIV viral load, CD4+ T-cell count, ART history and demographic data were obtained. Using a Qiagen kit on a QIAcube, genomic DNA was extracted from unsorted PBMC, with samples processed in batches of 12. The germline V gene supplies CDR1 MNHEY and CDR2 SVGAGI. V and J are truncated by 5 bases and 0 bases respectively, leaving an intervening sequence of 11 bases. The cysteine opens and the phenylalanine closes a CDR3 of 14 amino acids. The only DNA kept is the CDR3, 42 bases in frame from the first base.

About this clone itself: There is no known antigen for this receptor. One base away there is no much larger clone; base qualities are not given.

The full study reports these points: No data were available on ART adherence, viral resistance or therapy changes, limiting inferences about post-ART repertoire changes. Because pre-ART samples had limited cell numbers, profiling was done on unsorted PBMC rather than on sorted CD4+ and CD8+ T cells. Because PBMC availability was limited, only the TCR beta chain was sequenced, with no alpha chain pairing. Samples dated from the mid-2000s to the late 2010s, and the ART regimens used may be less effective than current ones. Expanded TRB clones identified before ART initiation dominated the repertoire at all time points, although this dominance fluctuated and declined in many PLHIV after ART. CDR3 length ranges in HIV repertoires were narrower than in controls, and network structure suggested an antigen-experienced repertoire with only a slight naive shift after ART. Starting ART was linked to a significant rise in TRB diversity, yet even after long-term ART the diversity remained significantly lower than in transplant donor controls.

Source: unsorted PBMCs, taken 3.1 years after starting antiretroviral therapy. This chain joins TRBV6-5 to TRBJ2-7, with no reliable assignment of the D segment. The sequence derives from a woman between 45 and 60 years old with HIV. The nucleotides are TGTGCCAGCAGTGTATCAGGTGGCTCCTACGAGCAGTACTTC. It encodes CASSVSGGSYEQYF.